A selection of T cell receptor beta chains follows, all from one sample in a study of T cell repertoires in cytomegalovirus infection. TCRdb analysed the reads with MiXCR anew, one entry per CDR3 protein. Of 450,000 to 650,000 distinct CDR3 sequences listed, around a quarter were seen once; the top ten hold 13%. Sequencing input: PBMCs. The receptors stem from a human donor in good health (CMV status not recorded). Some clones in this sample may be carry-over from other donors' samples. The CDR3 runs from the conserved cysteine through the conserved F or W. A D gene is named only where the DNA matches it firmly. For some rows the clone size is stated as once, few or many, or as a class when expanded; others skip it.

v_call	clone_size	j_call	d_call	cdr3_nt	cdr3_aa
TRBV7-2	many	TRBJ2-5	-	TGTGCCAGCAGCTTAGACAGGTCTCTGGAGACCCAGTACTTC	CASSLDRSLETQYF
TRBV5-1	few	TRBJ1-1	TRBD1	TGCGCCAGCAGAGGCTCTTCGTTGATGACAGGGCCTGAAGCTTTCTTT	CASRGSSLMTGPEAFF
TRBV6-6	-	TRBJ2-1	TRBD2	TGTGCCAGCAGTTACTCCTCGGTAGCGGGACACAATGAGCAGTTCTTC	CASSYSSVAGHNEQFF
TRBV4-1	-	TRBJ1-5	-	TGCGCCAGCAGCCAAGTTCAAAGGGGGCAGCCCCAGCATTTT	CASSQVQRGQPQHF
TRBV7-6	-	TRBJ2-1	-	TGTGCCAGCAGCCCAGGGGGGTTGGCAGGGGGAGGCAATGAGCAGTTCTTC	CASSPGGLAGGGNEQFF
TRBV6-5	few	TRBJ1-3	TRBD1	TGTGCCAGCAGTCTATCCGGGACAGGGACCGGAAACACCATATATTTT	CASSLSGTGTGNTIYF
TRBV4-1	-	TRBJ1-6	-	TGCGCCAGCAGCCAAGTGACGGCGGCGGTGGCTAATTCACCCCTCCACTTT	CASSQVTAAVANSPLHF
TRBV28	few	TRBJ1-2	-	TGTGCCAGCAGTTTAGACCATGGCTACACCTTC	CASSLDHGYTF
TRBV20-1	-	TRBJ2-3	TRBD1	TGCAGTCTTGACTCGGGACAGGGAGGGACAGATACGCAGTATTTT	CSLDSGQGGTDTQYF
TRBV4-3	-	TRBJ1-4	TRBD1	TGCGCCAGCAGCACGATCGGAGGGGGCAGAGAAAAACTGTTTTTT	CASSTIGGGREKLFF
TRBV11-2	few	TRBJ2-7	-	TGTGCCAGCAGCTTACCACAGGTCTACGAGCAGTACTTC	CASSLPQVYEQYF
TRBV28	few	TRBJ2-1	TRBD2	TGTGCCAGCAGCCCACCCCTAGCGGGAGTCTACAATGAGCAGTTCTTC	CASSPPLAGVYNEQFF
TRBV7-6	many	TRBJ1-2	-	TGTGCCAGCAGCTTAGATGGGGCCTCTAATGGCTACACCTTC	CASSLDGASNGYTF
TRBV12-3/TRBV12-4	-	TRBJ2-3	TRBD2	TGTGCCAGCAGTTTGTGGCGGGAGGGCCTTGCAGATACGCAGTATTTT	CASSLWREGLADTQYF
TRBV3-1	-	TRBJ2-2	TRBD2	TGTGCCAGCAGCCAAGATCGTGGAGCGGGAGTAGGGGCCGGGGAGCTGTTTTTT	CASSQDRGAGVGAGELFF
TRBV7-9	few	TRBJ1-2	-	TGTGCCAGCATCAAACCCGACAGAGCGGACTACACCTTC	CASIKPDRADYTF
TRBV7-2	many	TRBJ2-5	TRBD2	TGTGCCAGCAGACGGACTAGCGGGGACCAAGAGACCCAGTACTTC	CASRRTSGDQETQYF
TRBV7-9	-	TRBJ2-7	-	TGTGCCAGCAGCTTCCCCGGGATTGCCCCCGAGCAGTACTTC	CASSFPGIAPEQYF
TRBV20-1	few	TRBJ2-3	TRBD2	TGCAGTGCTAGAGATCTTGGCGGGAGTATTCCAGATACGCAGTATTTT	CSARDLGGSIPDTQYF
TRBV7-2	many	TRBJ2-1	-	TGTGCCAGCAGTAGAGTAGGGGGAATCTCCTACAATGAGCAGTTCTTC	CASSRVGGISYNEQFF
TRBV7-9	few	TRBJ1-4	-	TGTGCCAGCAGCTCCTACATAGCGGAAAAACTGTTTTTT	CASSSYIAEKLFF
TRBV7-3	-	TRBJ1-1	-	TGTGCCAGCAGCTTCGAGGTATACACTGAAGCTTTCTTT	CASSFEVYTEAFF
TRBV28	few	TRBJ2-2	-	TGTGCCAGCAGTACCCCCGGGTTTGGGGAGCTGTTTTTT	CASSTPGFGELFF
TRBV7-8	many	TRBJ1-5	-	TGTGCCAGCAGCTTAGACTACGCAGGAGGAGAGCCCCAGCATTTT	CASSLDYAGGEPQHF
TRBV6-2/TRBV6-3	few	TRBJ2-3	-	TGTGCCAGCAGTTACTGGGCAGATACGCAGTATTTT	CASSYWADTQYF
TRBV12-3/TRBV12-4	-	TRBJ2-3	TRBD2	TGTGCCAGCTCAGCGGGAGAGAATCTAGTTGCAGATACGCAGTATTTT	CASSAGENLVADTQYF
TRBV6-5	few	TRBJ1-3	-	TGTGCCAGCAGTTGGGTCGGGTCGGCAGGAAACACCATATATTTT	CASSWVGSAGNTIYF
TRBV28	-	TRBJ2-7	-	TGTGCCAGCAATGACCTGGGCTACGAGCAGTACTTC	CASNDLGYEQYF
TRBV28	-	TRBJ1-1	-	TGTGCCAGCACCCCGTTTGCGGGGGGGGGGGACACTGAAGCTTTCTTT	CASTPFAGGGDTEAFF
TRBV15	few	TRBJ2-7	TRBD2	TGTGCCACCAGCATCGGGGGGCTAGCGGGAGTCAACGAGCAGTACTTC	CATSIGGLAGVNEQYF
TRBV2	few	TRBJ2-3	-	TGTGCCAGCAGTGACAGAACAGATACGCAGTATTTT	CASSDRTDTQYF
TRBV7-2	-	TRBJ2-7	-	TGTGCCAGCAGCTTAGCCTTGAATACCTACGAGCAGTACTTC	CASSLALNTYEQYF
TRBV6-5	-	TRBJ1-1	-	TGTGCCAGCAGTTACTGGGCCCTTAGAGGCACTGAAGCTTTCTTT	CASSYWALRGTEAFF
TRBV11-2	-	TRBJ1-2	TRBD1	TGTGCCAGCAGCTTGGGAGGCAGGGGGCTAGATGGCTACACCTTC	CASSLGGRGLDGYTF
TRBV20-1	-	TRBJ1-1	-	TGCAGTGCTAAGCCAGGGGCCACTGAAGCTTTCTTT	CSAKPGATEAFF
TRBV7-9	many	TRBJ2-2	-	TGTGCCAGCAGCTCAACTACCGGGGAGCTGTTTTTT	CASSSTTGELFF
TRBV12-3/TRBV12-4	few	TRBJ1-1	-	TGTGCCAGCAGTTTTGCAGGACCGAACACTGAAGCTTTCTTT	CASSFAGPNTEAFF
TRBV12-3/TRBV12-4	few	TRBJ2-7	TRBD2	TGTGCCAGCAGTCCATATGGCGGGAGCCCCTCCTACGAGCAGTACTTC	CASSPYGGSPSYEQYF
TRBV7-9	many	TRBJ2-1	-	TGTGCCAGCAGCTTCCCGGGAAACGAGCAGTTCTTC	CASSFPGNEQFF
TRBV30	-	TRBJ2-7	TRBD1	TGTGCCTGGGGGCTGCGAACCGGCGACAGGGTAATCCACGAGCAGTACTTC	CAWGLRTGDRVIHEQYF
TRBV7-2	-	TRBJ2-3	TRBD2	TGTGCCAGCAGCTTAACCCCAGGGACTAGAACAGATACGCAGTATTTT	CASSLTPGTRTDTQYF
TRBV7-6	few	TRBJ2-1	TRBD1	TGTGCCAGCAGCCCGGGACAGGGGAACAATGAGCAGTTCTTC	CASSPGQGNNEQFF